Listed below are T cell receptor beta chains from one sample, sequenced in a study of control samples from healthy donors and cancer patients. Here immunoSEQ multiplex PCR was the method, and the copy in TCRdb shows in-frame clones only, minus some. In the table there are tens of thousands of clones, around 80% of which are singletons. The sequencing input was blood. All receptors come from a man between 65 and 85 years old in good health. Each CDR3 is given with its conserved first and last residue. Each record gives: clone size, V gene, D gene, J gene, CDR3 DNA, CDR3 protein. D genes are given only for firm matches. Clone sizes are given selectively: once, few, many, or a class where the clone is expanded.

size: .
V: TRBV5-1
D: .
J: TRBJ1-4
DNA: TGCGCCAGCAGCTTGCAGGGTGGGGGAGATGCAACTAATGAAAAACTGTTTTTT
CDR3: CASSLQGGGDATNEKLFF

size: once
V: TRBV7-9
D: .
J: TRBJ1-1
DNA: TGTGCCAGCAGCAAACCACAGGCGGGGAACACTGAAGCTTTCTTT
CDR3: CASSKPQAGNTEAFF

size: .
V: TRBV7-2
D: .
J: TRBJ2-1
DNA: TGTGCCAGCAGCTCCACTAGTTACCCCTCCAATGAGCAGTTCTTC
CDR3: CASSSTSYPSNEQFF

size: .
V: TRBV29-1
D: TRBD1
J: TRBJ1-2
DNA: TGCAGCGTTGAAGATTGTGAGGACAGGGGTAACGGCTATGGCTACACCTTC
CDR3: CSVEDCEDRGNGYGYTF

size: .
V: TRBV7-2
D: .
J: TRBJ1-2
DNA: TGTGCCAGCAGCCCCTCCTATGGCTACACCTTC
CDR3: CASSPSYGYTF

size: .
V: TRBV2
D: TRBD2
J: TRBJ2-7
DNA: TGTGCCAGCAGTGAAACTTCTCCGACTAGCGGGAGGTACGAGCAGTACTTC
CDR3: CASSETSPTSGRYEQYF

size: .
V: TRBV19
D: .
J: TRBJ1-5
DNA: TGTGCCAGTAGTTTCGGACAGTCCCCTAATCAGCCCCAGCATTTT
CDR3: CASSFGQSPNQPQHF

size: few
V: TRBV5-6
D: .
J: TRBJ1-5
DNA: TGTGCCAGCAGCCGGAGGACGGATTCCAATCGGCCCCAGCATTTT
CDR3: CASSRRTDSNRPQHF

size: .
V: TRBV28
D: .
J: TRBJ2-3
DNA: TGTGCCAGCAGTCTATATAGCGGTTCTAGCACAGATACGCAGTATTTT
CDR3: CASSLYSGSSTDTQYF

size: .
V: TRBV11-3
D: .
J: TRBJ2-1
DNA: TGTGCCAGCAGCTTAGAGAGGCTCAATGAGCAGTTCTTC
CDR3: CASSLERLNEQFF

size: once
V: TRBV29-1
D: .
J: TRBJ1-1
DNA: TGCAGCGTTCGGCCCAGTACATGGTCTGAAGCTTTCTTT
CDR3: CSVRPSTWSEAFF

size: .
V: TRBV5-1
D: .
J: TRBJ1-3
DNA: TGCGCCAGCAGCTTGGGTTCAGGGGCTGGAAACACCATATATTTT
CDR3: CASSLGSGAGNTIYF

size: .
V: TRBV29-1
D: TRBD1
J: TRBJ1-1
DNA: TGCAGCGTCCGACAGGGGTCTTACACTGAAGCTTTCTTT
CDR3: CSVRQGSYTEAFF

size: .
V: TRBV4-2
D: .
J: TRBJ1-4
DNA: TGTGCCAGCAGCCAGGGCGAAAAACTGTTTTTT
CDR3: CASSQGEKLFF

size: .
V: TRBV5-4
D: TRBD2
J: TRBJ2-1
DNA: TGTGCCAGCAGTTCTAGCGGGAGAAACTACAATGAGCAGTTCTTC
CDR3: CASSSSGRNYNEQFF

size: .
V: TRBV6-5
D: TRBD1
J: TRBJ1-4
DNA: TGTGCCAGCAGTTCCCCGACAGGGAGGAATGAAAAACTGTTTTTT
CDR3: CASSSPTGRNEKLFF

size: .
V: TRBV5-1
D: TRBD1
J: TRBJ1-4
DNA: TGCGCCAGCAGCCCGGGGACAGACCTTAATGAAAAACTGTTTTTT
CDR3: CASSPGTDLNEKLFF

size: .
V: TRBV5-6
D: TRBD2
J: TRBJ2-5
DNA: TGTGCCAGCAGTACCGGGACTAGCGGGGGGGCGTACTTC
CDR3: CASSTGTSGGAYF

size: .
V: TRBV27
D: TRBD1
J: TRBJ1-6
DNA: TGTGCCAGCGGGACAGCTAATTCACCCCTCCACTTT
CDR3: CASGTANSPLHF

size: once
V: TRBV9
D: .
J: TRBJ2-1
DNA: TGTGCCAGCAGCGTAGGGGGCGGGACCGAGCAGTTCTTC
CDR3: CASSVGGGTEQFF

size: .
V: TRBV3-1/TRBV3-2
D: .
J: TRBJ1-4
DNA: TGTGCCAGCAGCCAGTCTGAGGGGGAAAAACTGTTTTTT
CDR3: CASSQSEGEKLFF

size: .
V: TRBV7-2
D: TRBD2
J: TRBJ2-1
DNA: TGTGCCAGCAGCTTACGGACTAGCGGGAGGAGCTCCTACAATGAGCAGTTCTTC
CDR3: CASSLRTSGRSSYNEQFF

size: .
V: TRBV15
D: TRBD2
J: TRBJ2-3
DNA: TGTGCCACCAGCAGAGGGACTAGCGGGAGTGTGGATACGCAGTATTTT
CDR3: CATSRGTSGSVDTQYF

size: .
V: TRBV5-1
D: TRBD1
J: TRBJ2-2
DNA: TGCGCCAGCACCCCGGGGTCGGGACAGGGGAACACCGGGGAGCTGTTTTTT
CDR3: CASTPGSGQGNTGELFF

size: .
V: TRBV29-1
D: .
J: TRBJ2-3
DNA: TGCAGCGTTGGTGGCTGGACCTTCACAGATACGCAGTATTTT
CDR3: CSVGGWTFTDTQYF

size: .
V: TRBV28
D: .
J: TRBJ1-5
DNA: TGTGCCAGCAATGACGGTGGGGTGTCCCTCAATCAGCCCCAGCATTTT
CDR3: CASNDGGVSLNQPQHF